This T cell receptor beta chain stems from a study of beta chain features in type 1 diabetes. Germline V gene data show CDR1 as SGHNT and CDR2 as YENEEA. The CDR3 extends over 15 amino acids. V shed 2 bases and J shed 5 bases, with 13 bases lying between them. The study reverse transcribed the entire isolated RNA, so it sequenced expressed TCRB transcripts. Mean read depth for naive, central memory and regulatory T cell samples was approximately 3.57 million reads. The data were produced by immunoSEQ multiplex PCR, yet TCRdb's version contains in-frame clones alone and is incomplete. Among 300,000 to 350,000 clones listed, approximately 15% were seen once.

The gene calls are TRBV11-3 and TRBJ1-5; D is undetermined. The receptor was isolated from a man aged 30 to 39 in good health. The sample comprised central memory CD4+ T cells from blood. The CDR3: CASSLPKGTYQPQHF. The CDR3 DNA follows: TGTGCCAGCAGCTTACCAAAGGGAACGTATCAGCCCCAGCATTTT.